This TCR beta chain was captured by sequencing in a study of PD-1 blockade in classical Hodgkin lymphoma. Study observations and caveats: Patients excluded were those beginning nivolumab under 1 year after ASCT. It was among complete responders that baseline diversity resembled that of newly diagnosed patients.

Relapses following autologous stem cell transplantation were seen in all patients, with brentuximab vedotin exposure varying. Best overall response was complete response, partial response or progressive disease in these relapsed/refractory classical Hodgkin lymphoma patients. Profiling relied on immunoSEQ multiplex PCR, and the TCRdb table lists in-frame clones only, not all of them. The data show about 110,000 clones, 89% seen once. Trimming took off 1 base at V and 6 bases at J, with 12 bases between the two ends. This CDR3 has 15 residues. Germline V CDR1 and CDR2: PRHDT, FYEKMQ (reference sequence). About this clone: The antigen is not known.

This TCR came from a human donor with classical Hodgkin lymphoma. This rearrangement joins TRBV13 to TRBJ2-2; D is unclear. This sample comprised peripheral blood mononuclear cells (PBMCs), obtained before the second cycle of nivolumab. The CDR3: CASSLVAGNPGELFF. CDR3 in DNA: TGTGCCAGCAGCTTAGTTGCCGGTAACCCCGGGGAGCTGTTTTTT. Combining the CDR3 with reference TRBV13 and TRBJ2-2 gives the whole variable domain AAGVIQSPRHLIKEKRETATLKCYPIPRHDTVYWYQQGPGQDPQFLISFYEKMQSDKGSIPDRFSAQQFSDYHSELNMSSLELGDSALYFCASSLVAGNPGELFFGEGSRLTVL.